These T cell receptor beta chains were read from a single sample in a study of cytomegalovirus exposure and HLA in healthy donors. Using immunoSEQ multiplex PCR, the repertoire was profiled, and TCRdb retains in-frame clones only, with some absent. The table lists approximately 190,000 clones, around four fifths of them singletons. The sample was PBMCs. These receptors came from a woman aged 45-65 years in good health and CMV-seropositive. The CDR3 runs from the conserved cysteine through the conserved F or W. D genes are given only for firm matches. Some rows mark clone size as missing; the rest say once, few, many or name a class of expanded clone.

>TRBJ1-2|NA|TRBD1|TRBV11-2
TGTGCCAGCAGGAAGACAGGGGTAACGGAGGGCTACACCTTC
CASRKTGVTEGYTF
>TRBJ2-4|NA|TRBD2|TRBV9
TGTGCCAGCAGCCCCACCCCGGGGGGGGATGGAAACATTCAGTACTTC
CASSPTPGGDGNIQYF
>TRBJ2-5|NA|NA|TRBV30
TGTGCCTGGAGTGTAGGGGACGGGGGGAGTAGGGGGGGCTACCAAGAGACCCAGTACTTC
CAWSVGDGGSRGGYQETQYF
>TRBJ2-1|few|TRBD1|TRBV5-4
TGTGCCAGCAGCTTGGACAGGGGACATGAGCAGTTCTTC
CASSLDRGHEQFF
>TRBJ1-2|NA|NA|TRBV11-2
TGTGCCAGCAGCTTACAGGGCATCTATGGCTACACCTTC
CASSLQGIYGYTF
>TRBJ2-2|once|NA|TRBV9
TGTGCCAGCAGCGGAGGGGACACGGGATACGGGGAGCTGTTTTTT
CASSGGDTGYGELFF
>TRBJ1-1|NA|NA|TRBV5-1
TGCGCCAGCAGCTTGTCGGCAGGGCACACTGAAGCTTTCTTT
CASSLSAGHTEAFF
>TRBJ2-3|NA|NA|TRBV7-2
TGTGCCAGCAGCCGGGTGGGGCAAGATACGCAGTATTTT
CASSRVGQDTQYF
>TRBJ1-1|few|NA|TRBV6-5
TGTGCCAGCAGTTACCCCTCCTGGAACACTGAAGCTTTCTTT
CASSYPSWNTEAFF
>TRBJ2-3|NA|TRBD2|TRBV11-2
TGTGCCAGCAGCGTCCGACTAGCGGGGGGCACAGATACGCAGTATTTT
CASSVRLAGGTDTQYF
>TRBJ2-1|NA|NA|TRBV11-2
TGTGCCAGCAGCTTAGGGGGGGGGCCGGATGAGCAGTTCTTC
CASSLGGGPDEQFF
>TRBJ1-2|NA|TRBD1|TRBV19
TGTGCCAGTAGTATACAGGGGGAAGATGGCTACACCTTC
CASSIQGEDGYTF
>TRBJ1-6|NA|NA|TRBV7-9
TGTGCCAGCAGCTTGACAGTTGGAGATTCACCCCTCCACTTT
CASSLTVGDSPLHF
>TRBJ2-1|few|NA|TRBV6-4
TGTGCCAGCAGTGAGCGGGGATACGATGAGCAGTTCTTC
CASSERGYDEQFF
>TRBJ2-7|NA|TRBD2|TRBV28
TGTGCCAGCGGAACGGGGGGGATCAACGAGCAGTACTTC
CASGTGGINEQYF
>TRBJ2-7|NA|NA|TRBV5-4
TGTGCCAGCAGCTTGGATGGCGGGACCTCCTACGAGCAGTACTTC
CASSLDGGTSYEQYF
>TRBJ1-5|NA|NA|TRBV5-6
TGTGCCAGCAGCTTGAGAACAGGTAATCAGCCCCAGCATTTT
CASSLRTGNQPQHF
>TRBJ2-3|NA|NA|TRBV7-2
TGTGCCAGCAGCTCTTACAGTTTTGGGGATACGCAGTATTTT
CASSSYSFGDTQYF
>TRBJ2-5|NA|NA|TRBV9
TGTGCCAGCAGCGTAGTGCCGGGGGAAGAGACCCAGTACTTC
CASSVVPGEETQYF
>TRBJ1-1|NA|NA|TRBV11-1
TGTGCCAGCAGCGCCCCAACAGGAACTAACACTGAAGCTTTCTTT
CASSAPTGTNTEAFF
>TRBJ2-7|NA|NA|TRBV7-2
TGTGCCAGCAGCTTAACTGGCGGGCGGGAAAACGAGCAGTACTTC
CASSLTGGRENEQYF
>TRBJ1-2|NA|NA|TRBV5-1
TGCGCCAGTCGATCCTCGGGGGGGGCAACGGGCTACACCTTC
CASRSSGGATGYTF
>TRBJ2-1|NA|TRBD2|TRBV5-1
TGCGCCAGCAGCCCGAGGACTAGCGGGGGGGTACAGGGAAATGAGCAGTTCTTC
CASSPRTSGGVQGNEQFF
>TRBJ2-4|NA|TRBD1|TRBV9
TGTGCCAGCAGTTGGGGACAGGGGGCATCGGACATTCAGTACTTC
CASSWGQGASDIQYF
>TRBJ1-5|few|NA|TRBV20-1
TGCAGTGCTAGAGTGGCCGGGGCCCAGCATTTT
CSARVAGAQHF
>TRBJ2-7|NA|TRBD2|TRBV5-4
TGTGCCAGCAGCTTGGAGGCTAGCGGGGGGAAGGTTGAGCAGTACTTC
CASSLEASGGKVEQYF
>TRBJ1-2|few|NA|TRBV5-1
TGCGCCAGCAGGGGGCAAGTTGGCTACACCTTC
CASRGQVGYTF
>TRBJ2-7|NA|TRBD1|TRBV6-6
TGTGCCAGCAGAAGGCGTGTGGGACAGTCCTACGAGCAGTACTTC
CASRRRVGQSYEQYF
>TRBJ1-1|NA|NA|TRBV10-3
TGTGCCATCACCCTGGGGGGGGAAAAAAACACTGAAGCTTTCTTT
CAITLGGEKNTEAFF
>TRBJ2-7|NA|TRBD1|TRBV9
TGTGCCAGCAGCGCGGGACAGGGTGTCTACGAGCAGTACTTC
CASSAGQGVYEQYF
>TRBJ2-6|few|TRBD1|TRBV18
TGTGCCAGCTCACCACCGAACTTCTCCGGGACAGGGCTAGGTGGGGCCAACGTCCTGACTTTC
CASSPPNFSGTGLGGANVLTF
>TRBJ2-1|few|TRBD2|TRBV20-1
TGCAGTGCTAGCGGGGGGAGTGAGCAGTTCTTC
CSASGGSEQFF